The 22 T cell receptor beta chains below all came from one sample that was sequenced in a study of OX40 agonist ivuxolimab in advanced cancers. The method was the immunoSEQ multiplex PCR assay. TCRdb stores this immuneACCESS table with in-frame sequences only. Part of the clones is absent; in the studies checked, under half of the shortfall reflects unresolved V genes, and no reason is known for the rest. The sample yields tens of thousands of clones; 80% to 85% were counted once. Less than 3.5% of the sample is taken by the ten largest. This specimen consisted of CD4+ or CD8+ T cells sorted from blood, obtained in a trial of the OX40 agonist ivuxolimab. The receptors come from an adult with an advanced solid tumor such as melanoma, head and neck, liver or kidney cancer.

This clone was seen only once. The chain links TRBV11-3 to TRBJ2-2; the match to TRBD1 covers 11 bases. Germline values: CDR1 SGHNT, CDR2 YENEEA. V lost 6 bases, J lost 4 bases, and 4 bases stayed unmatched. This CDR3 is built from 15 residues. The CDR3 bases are TGTGCCAGCAGTTCCGGGACAGGGGGCACCGGGGAGCTGTTTTTT. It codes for CASSSGTGGTGELFF.

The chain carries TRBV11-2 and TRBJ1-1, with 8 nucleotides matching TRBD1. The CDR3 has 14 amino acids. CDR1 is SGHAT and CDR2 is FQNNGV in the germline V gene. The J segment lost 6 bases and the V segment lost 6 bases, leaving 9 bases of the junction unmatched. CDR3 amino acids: CASREPDRASEAFF. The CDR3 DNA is TGTGCCAGCAGGGAACCGGACAGGGCATCTGAAGCTTTCTTT.

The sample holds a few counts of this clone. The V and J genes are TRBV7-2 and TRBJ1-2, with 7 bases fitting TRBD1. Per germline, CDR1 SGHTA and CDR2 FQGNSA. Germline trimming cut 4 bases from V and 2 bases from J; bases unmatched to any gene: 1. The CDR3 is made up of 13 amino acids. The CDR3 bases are TGTGCCAGCAGCTCACAGGGGAACTATGGCTACACCTTC. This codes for CASSSQGNYGYTF.

The CDR3 region has the DNA TGTGCCAGCAGTGCCCGAGCGGGGGGGCCATCAGAGACCCAGTACTTC. This translates into CASSARAGGPSETQYF. The J gene is TRBJ2-5, the V gene TRBV6-1; the match to TRBD2 covers 10 bases. CDR1 MNHNS and CDR2 SASEGT come from the germline V gene. The CDR3 has 16 residues. The V and J ends lost 4 bases and 4 bases, in that order; junction bases with no gene match: 9.

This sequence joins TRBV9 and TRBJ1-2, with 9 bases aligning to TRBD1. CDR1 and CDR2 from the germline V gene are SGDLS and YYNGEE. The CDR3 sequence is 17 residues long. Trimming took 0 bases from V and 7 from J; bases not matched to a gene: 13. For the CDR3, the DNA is TGTGCCAGCAGCGTAGGGGACAGGGAATATCTCGGAAGTGGCTACACCTTC. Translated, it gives CASSVGDREYLGSGYTF.

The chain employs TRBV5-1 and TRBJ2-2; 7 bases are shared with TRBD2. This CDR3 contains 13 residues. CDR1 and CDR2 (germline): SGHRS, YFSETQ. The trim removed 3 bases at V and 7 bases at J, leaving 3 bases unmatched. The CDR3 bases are TGCGCCAGCAGCTACGGGGAGGGCGGGGAGCTGTTTTTT. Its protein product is CASSYGEGGELFF.

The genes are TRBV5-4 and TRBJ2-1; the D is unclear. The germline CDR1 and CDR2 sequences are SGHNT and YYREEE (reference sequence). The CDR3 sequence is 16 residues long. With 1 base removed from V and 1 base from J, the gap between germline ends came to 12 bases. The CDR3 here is CASSLKGGWSYNEQFF. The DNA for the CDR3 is TGTGCCAGCAGCTTGAAAGGTGGGTGGTCCTACAATGAGCAGTTCTTC.

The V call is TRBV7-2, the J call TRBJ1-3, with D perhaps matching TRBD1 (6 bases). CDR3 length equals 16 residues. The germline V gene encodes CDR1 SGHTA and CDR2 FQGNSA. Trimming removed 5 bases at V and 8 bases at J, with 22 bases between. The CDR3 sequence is CASSPTVAGGVDTIYF. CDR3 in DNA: TGTGCCAGCAGCCCAACCGTCGCCGGGGGCGTTGACACCATATATTTT.

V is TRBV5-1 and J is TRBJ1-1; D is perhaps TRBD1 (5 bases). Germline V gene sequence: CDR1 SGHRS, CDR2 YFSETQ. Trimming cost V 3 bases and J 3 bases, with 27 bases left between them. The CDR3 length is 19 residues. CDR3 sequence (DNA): TGCGCCAGCAGCTCACCCGTACCCGGGACCTCCAGTCGTCACACTGAAGCTTTCTTT. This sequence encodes CASSSPVPGTSSRHTEAFF.

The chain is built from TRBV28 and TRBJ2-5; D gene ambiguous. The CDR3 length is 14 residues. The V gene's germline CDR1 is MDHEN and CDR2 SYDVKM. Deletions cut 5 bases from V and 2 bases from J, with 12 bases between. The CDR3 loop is CASSPIREQETQYF. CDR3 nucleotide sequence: TGTGCCAGCAGTCCGATCAGAGAACAAGAGACCCAGTACTTC.

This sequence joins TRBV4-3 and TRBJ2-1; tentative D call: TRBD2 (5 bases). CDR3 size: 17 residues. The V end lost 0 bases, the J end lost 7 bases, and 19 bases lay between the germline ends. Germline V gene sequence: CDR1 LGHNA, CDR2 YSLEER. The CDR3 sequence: CASSQEVLQSGSNEQFF. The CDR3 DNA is TGCGCCAGCAGCCAAGAGGTACTGCAAAGCGGTTCTAATGAGCAGTTCTTC.

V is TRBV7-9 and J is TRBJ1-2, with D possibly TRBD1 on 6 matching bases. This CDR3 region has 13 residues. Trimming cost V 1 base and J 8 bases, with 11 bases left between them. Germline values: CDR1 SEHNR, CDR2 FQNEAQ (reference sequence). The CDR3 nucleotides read TGTGCCAGCAGCTTAGAGGGGGGGCTCGGCTACACCTTC. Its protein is CASSLEGGLGYTF.

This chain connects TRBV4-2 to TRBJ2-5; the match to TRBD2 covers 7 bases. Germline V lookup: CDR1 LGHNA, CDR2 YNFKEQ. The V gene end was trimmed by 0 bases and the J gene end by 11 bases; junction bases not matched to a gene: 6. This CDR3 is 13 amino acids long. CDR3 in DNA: TGTGCCAGCAGCCAAGATATTGGGGGGGAGCAGTACTTC. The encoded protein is CASSQDIGGEQYF.

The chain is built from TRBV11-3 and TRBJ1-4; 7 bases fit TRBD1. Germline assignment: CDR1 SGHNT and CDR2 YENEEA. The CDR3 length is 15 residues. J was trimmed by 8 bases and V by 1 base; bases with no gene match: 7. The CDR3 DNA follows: TGTGCCAGCAGCTTAGTGGGACAGAGTCCGGAAAAACTGTTTTTT. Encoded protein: CASSLVGQSPEKLFF.

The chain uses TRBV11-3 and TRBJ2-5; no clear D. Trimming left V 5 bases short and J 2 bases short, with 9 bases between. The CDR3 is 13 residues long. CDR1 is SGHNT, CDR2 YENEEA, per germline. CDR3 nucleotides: TGTGCCAGCAGCCCCGGCGGACAAGAGACCCAGTACTTC. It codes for CASSPGGQETQYF.

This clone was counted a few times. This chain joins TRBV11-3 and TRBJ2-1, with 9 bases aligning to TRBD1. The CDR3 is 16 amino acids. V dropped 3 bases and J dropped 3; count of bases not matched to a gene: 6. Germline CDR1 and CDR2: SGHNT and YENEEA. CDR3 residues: CASSLDGTGYYNEQFF. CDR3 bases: TGTGCCAGCAGCTTGGACGGGACAGGGTACTACAATGAGCAGTTCTTC.

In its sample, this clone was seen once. Here the CDR3 DNA reads TGTGCCAGCAGCTTAGGACAGGGGAAAGAGGATGAGCAGTTCTTC. Translating gives CASSLGQGKEDEQFF. The V gene is TRBV11-3, the J gene TRBJ2-1, with TRBD1 matching over 8 bases. The CDR3 has 15 amino acids. Germline V CDR1 and CDR2: SGHNT, YENEEA. The V and J ends lost 1 base and 8 bases, in that order; junction bases with no gene match: 7.

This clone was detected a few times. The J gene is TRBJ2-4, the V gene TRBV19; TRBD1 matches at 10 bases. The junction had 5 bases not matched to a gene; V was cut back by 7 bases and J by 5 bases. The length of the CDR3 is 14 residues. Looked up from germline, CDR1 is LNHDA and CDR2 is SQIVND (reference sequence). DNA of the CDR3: TGTGCCAGTATACCCGGACAGGGGGAAAACATTCAGTACTTC. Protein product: CASIPGQGENIQYF.

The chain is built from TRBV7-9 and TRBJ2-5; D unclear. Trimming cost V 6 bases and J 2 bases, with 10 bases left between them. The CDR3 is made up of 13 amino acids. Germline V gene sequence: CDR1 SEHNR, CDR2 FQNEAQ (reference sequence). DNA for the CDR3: TGTGCCAGCAGTCTGTTCGGACAAGAGACCCAGTACTTC. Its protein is CASSLFGQETQYF.

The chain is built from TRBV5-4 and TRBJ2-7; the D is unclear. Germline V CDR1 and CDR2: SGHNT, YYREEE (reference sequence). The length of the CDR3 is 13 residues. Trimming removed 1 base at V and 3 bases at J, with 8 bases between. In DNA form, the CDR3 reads TGTGCCAGCAGCTTGTCGCGGAGCTACGAGCAGTACTTC. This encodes CASSLSRSYEQYF.

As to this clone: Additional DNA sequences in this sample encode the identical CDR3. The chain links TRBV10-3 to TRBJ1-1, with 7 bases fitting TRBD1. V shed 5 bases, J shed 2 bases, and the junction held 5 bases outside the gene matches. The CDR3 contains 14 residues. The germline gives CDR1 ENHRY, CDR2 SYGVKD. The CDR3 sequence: CAISRGQANTEAFF. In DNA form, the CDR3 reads TGTGCCATCAGTCGCGGACAGGCCAACACTGAAGCTTTCTTT.

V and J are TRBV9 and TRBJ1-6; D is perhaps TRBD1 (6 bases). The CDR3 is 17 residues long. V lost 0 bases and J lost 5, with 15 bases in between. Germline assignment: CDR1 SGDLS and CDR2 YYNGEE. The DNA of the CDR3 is TGTGCCAGCAGCGTAGAACAGGGACCAAAGGATAATTCACCCCTCCACTTT. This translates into CASSVEQGPKDNSPLHF.